This T cell receptor (beta chain) was documented in a study of blood T cell repertoires in COVID-19. Study summary: The origin of the acute and convalescent COVID-19 samples was the United States, Italy and Spain.

The V end lost 7 bases, the J end lost 2 bases, and 19 bases lay between the germline ends. The length of the CDR3 is 16 residues. Germline assignment: CDR1 SEHNR and CDR2 FQNEAQ (reference sequence). Authors' analysis steps: The assay estimated nucleated cells by amplifying reference gene primers. The data were produced by immunoSEQ multiplex PCR, yet TCRdb's version contains in-frame clones alone and is incomplete. The V and J calls and the clone size are those of that table, but D and trimming were determined from the DNA. The top ten clones hold 20% to 30% of a sample with over 35,000 clones, about 79% of them seen once.

Sequenced: peripheral blood. The TCR comes from a human donor with acute or convalescent COVID-19. The donor label of this sample is uncertain. The chain has TRBV7-9 and TRBJ2-3, with D unresolved. The CDR3 bases are TGTGCCAGCACCAAAACTCTCGGTGTCACCACAGATACGCAGTATTTT. Residues: CASTKTLGVTTDTQYF.